A selection of T cell receptor beta chains follows, all from one sample in a study of T cells after yellow fever vaccination. Each CDR3 protein gets one entry after TCRdb re-called the 5' RACE reads with MiXCR. Altogether 25,000 to 35,000 distinct CDR3 sequences are present, about 4.6% being singletons, with the ten largest covering approximately 45%. Specimen: CD8+ T cells sorted from PBMCs, collected 5 days after the yellow fever booster vaccination. The receptors were gathered from a man aged 25 to 40 who received the YFV17D yellow fever vaccine. CDR3s include the opening cysteine and the closing phenylalanine or tryptophan. The order of the fields is clone size, V gene, J gene, D gene, CDR3 DNA, CDR3 protein. D genes are given only for firm matches. Size values are once, few and many counts, or a class for expanded clones, and some rows have none.

>many|TRBV21-1|TRBJ2-7|-
TGTGCCAGCAGCAGACAGGGGGCTTTCTACGAGCAGTACTTC
CASSRQGAFYEQYF
>many|TRBV7-8|TRBJ2-1|TRBD2
TGTGCCAGCAGCCCTTGGACTAGTTCCTACAATGAGCAGTTCTTC
CASSPWTSSYNEQFF
>-|TRBV29-1|TRBJ2-7|-
TGCAGCGTTGTAGCGGGCCAGGGGGCCGAGCAGTACTTC
CSVVAGQGAEQYF
>few|TRBV7-8|TRBJ1-1|-
TGTGCCAGCAGCTTCCTCGCGTTGGACGACGGAACCACTGAAGCTTTCTTT
CASSFLALDDGTTEAFF
>many|TRBV6-1|TRBJ1-1|-
TGTGCCAGCAGGACTGGTTGGGCGGACACTGAAGCTTTCTTT
CASRTGWADTEAFF
>many|TRBV6-1|TRBJ2-7|TRBD1
TGTGCCAGCAGCGGAACCACGACAGGGGGCCTCTACGAGCAGTACTTC
CASSGTTTGGLYEQYF
>many|TRBV19|TRBJ2-1|TRBD2
TGTGCCAGTAGTAGTAGCGGGACCTCCTACAATGAGCAGTTCTTC
CASSSSGTSYNEQFF
>many|TRBV6-1|TRBJ2-6|TRBD1
TGTGCCAGCAGGGCTCCTTGGGACAGAGTAAACTCTGGGGCCAACGTCCTGACTTTC
CASRAPWDRVNSGANVLTF
>many|TRBV27|TRBJ2-6|-
TGTGCCAGCAGTTTAAAAGGGTTCGGGGCCAACGTCCTGACTTTC
CASSLKGFGANVLTF
>many|TRBV19|TRBJ1-5|-
TGTGCCAGTAGCCCGTTCTCAGGGCAGCCCCAGCATTTT
CASSPFSGQPQHF
>many|TRBV18|TRBJ2-5|-
TGTGCCAGCTCACCACGTGCGGTAGGAGAGACCCAGTACTTC
CASSPRAVGETQYF
>many|TRBV9|TRBJ1-2|-
TGTGCCAGCAGCGTACAGGGGAATAACTATGGCTACACCTTC
CASSVQGNNYGYTF
>many|TRBV5-1|TRBJ2-7|-
TGCGCCAGCAGCTTGTCGGGACGCGAGCAGTACTTC
CASSLSGREQYF
>many|TRBV5-6|TRBJ2-7|-
TGTGCCAGCAGCTCCCCGCACAGGGCGCTAGTATACGAGCAGTACTTC
CASSSPHRALVYEQYF
>many|TRBV27|TRBJ2-7|TRBD1
TGTGCCAGCACCCTATCAGGGGGTGGGCTGGGCGAGCAGTACTTC
CASTLSGGGLGEQYF
>many|TRBV12-3/TRBV12-4|TRBJ2-2|-
TGTGCCAGCAGTTTAATATCCCCTGAAAACACCGGGGAGCTGTTTTTT
CASSLISPENTGELFF
>many|TRBV2|TRBJ2-1|-
TGTGCCAGCACCGGGGGCAATGAGCAGTTCTTC
CASTGGNEQFF
>many|TRBV19|TRBJ1-2|-
TGTGCCAGTAGCACCGGGTCGGAGAGCGCCTTC
CASSTGSESAF
>many|TRBV6-2/TRBV6-3|TRBJ2-1|-
TGTGCCAGCAGTTCGTCCATTAACAATGAGCAGTTCTTC
CASSSSINNEQFF
>many|TRBV4-3|TRBJ2-3|TRBD2
TGCGCCAGCAGCCAAGACTCCAAGCGGGGTAGCACAGATACGCAGTATTTT
CASSQDSKRGSTDTQYF
>many|TRBV2|TRBJ2-1|TRBD2
TGTGCCAGCAAGAGGAGCGGGAATGTCAATGAGCAGTTCTTC
CASKRSGNVNEQFF
>many|TRBV7-9|TRBJ2-3|TRBD2
TGTGCCAGCATTGGGACTAGCGGATCCCTTGGAGATACGCAGTATTTT
CASIGTSGSLGDTQYF
>many|TRBV11-2|TRBJ2-7|TRBD1
TGTGCCAGCAGCTTAGGTTGGGACAGGGGTCTCTCCGAGCAGTACTTC
CASSLGWDRGLSEQYF
>many|TRBV6-2/TRBV6-3|TRBJ2-1|-
TGTGCCAGCAGTTACCGCCCCCTTCGGACAGACAGCTCCTACAATGAGCAGTTCTTC
CASSYRPLRTDSSYNEQFF
>few|TRBV7-2|TRBJ2-3|TRBD2
TGTGCCAGCAGCCATCTGCGGGAGTGGGGAGATACGCAGTATTTT
CASSHLREWGDTQYF
>many|TRBV7-9|TRBJ2-7|-
TGTGCCAGCAGCGTAGGTTTGGCGTACGAGCAGTACTTC
CASSVGLAYEQYF
>many|TRBV12-3/TRBV12-4|TRBJ2-2|TRBD2
TGTGCCATCCAAGGAGTGGCGGGGGCGAACACCGGGGAGCTGTTTTTT
CAIQGVAGANTGELFF
>many|TRBV6-5|TRBJ1-3|TRBD1
TGTGCCAGCAGTCCGGGGGAGACAGGGACCTACTCTGGAAACACCATATATTTT
CASSPGETGTYSGNTIYF